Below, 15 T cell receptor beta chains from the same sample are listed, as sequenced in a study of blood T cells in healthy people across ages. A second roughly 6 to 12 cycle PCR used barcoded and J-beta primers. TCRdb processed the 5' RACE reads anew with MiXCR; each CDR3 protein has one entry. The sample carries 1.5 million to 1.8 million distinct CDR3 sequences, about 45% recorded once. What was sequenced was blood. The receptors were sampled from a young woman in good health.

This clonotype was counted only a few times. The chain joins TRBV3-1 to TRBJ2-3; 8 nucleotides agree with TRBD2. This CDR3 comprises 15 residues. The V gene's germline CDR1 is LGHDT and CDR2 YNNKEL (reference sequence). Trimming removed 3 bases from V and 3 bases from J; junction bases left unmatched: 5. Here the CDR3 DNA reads TGTGCCAGCAGCCACGGGGGGGGGTGGACAGATACGCAGTATTTT. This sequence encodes CASSHGGGWTDTQYF.

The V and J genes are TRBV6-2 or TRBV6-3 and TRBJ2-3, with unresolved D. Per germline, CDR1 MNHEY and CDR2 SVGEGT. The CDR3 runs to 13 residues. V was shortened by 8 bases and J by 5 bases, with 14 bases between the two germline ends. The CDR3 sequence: CASAFRARDTQYF. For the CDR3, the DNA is TGTGCCAGCGCTTTTCGGGCGAGAGATACGCAGTATTTT.

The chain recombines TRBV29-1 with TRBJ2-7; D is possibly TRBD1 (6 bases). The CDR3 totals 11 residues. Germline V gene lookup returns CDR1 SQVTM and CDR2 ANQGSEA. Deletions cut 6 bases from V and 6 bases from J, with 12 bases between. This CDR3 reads CSVGRGSEQYF. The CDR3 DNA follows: TGCAGCGTGGGCAGGGGAAGCGAGCAGTACTTC.

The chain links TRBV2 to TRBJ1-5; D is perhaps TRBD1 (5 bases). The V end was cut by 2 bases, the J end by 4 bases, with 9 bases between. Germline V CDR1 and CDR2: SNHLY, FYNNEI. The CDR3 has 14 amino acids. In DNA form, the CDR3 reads TGTGCCAGCAGTGAAAGGACAAGAAATCAGCCCCAGCATTTT. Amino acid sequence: CASSERTRNQPQHF.

This CDR3 reads CASTRRIPEQYF. In DNA, the CDR3 is TGTGCCAGCACCCGAAGAATCCCAGAGCAGTACTTC. V and J are TRBV25-1 and TRBJ2-4, with D uncertain. The germline V gene encodes CDR1 MGHDK and CDR2 SYGVNS. V lost 7 bases and J 13 bases, leaving 17 bases between the germline ends. This CDR3 has 12 amino acids.

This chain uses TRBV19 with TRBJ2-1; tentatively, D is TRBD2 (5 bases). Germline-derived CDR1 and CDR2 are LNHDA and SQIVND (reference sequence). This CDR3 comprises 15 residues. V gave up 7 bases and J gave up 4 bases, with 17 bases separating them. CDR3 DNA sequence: TGTGCCAGTATGGCTAGGGCCGGGGTATACAATGAGCAGTTCTTC. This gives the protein CASMARAGVYNEQFF.

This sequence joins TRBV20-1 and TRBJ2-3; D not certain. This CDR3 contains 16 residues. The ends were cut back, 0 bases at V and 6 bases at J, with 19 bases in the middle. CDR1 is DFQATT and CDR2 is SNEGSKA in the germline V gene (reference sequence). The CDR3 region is CSARDSGSAERDTQYF. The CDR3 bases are TGCAGTGCTAGAGATAGTGGAAGCGCCGAGAGGGATACGCAGTATTTT.

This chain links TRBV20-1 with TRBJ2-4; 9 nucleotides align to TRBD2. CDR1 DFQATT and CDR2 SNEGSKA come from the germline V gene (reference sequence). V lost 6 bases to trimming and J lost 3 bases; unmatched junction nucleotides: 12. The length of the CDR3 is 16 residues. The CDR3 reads CSADPGGGGDKNIQYF. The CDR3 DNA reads TGCAGTGCCGACCCCGGGGGCGGGGGGGACAAAAACATTCAGTACTTC.

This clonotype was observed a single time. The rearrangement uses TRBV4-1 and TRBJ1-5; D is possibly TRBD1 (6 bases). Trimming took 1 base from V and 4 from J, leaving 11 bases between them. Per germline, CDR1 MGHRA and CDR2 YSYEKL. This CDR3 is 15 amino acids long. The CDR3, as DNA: TGCGCCAGCAGCCAAGTGCCTACAGGGAATCAGCCCCAGCATTTT. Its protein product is CASSQVPTGNQPQHF.

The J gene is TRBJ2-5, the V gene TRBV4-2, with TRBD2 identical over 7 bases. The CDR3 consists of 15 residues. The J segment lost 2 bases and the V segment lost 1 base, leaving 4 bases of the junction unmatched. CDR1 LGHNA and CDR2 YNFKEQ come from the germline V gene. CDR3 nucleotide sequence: TGTGCCAGCAGCCAAGCGGGAGGAGGTCAAGAGACCCAGTACTTC. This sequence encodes CASSQAGGGQETQYF.

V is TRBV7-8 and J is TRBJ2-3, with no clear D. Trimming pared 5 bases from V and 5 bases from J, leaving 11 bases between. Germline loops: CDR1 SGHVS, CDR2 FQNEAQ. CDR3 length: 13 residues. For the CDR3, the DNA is TGTGCCAGCAGCCCCAATGACCGAGATACGCAGTATTTT. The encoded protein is CASSPNDRDTQYF.

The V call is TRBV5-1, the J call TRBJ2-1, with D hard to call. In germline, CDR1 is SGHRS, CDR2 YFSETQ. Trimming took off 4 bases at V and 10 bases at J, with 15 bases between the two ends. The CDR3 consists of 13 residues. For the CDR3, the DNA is TGCGCCAGCAGCAAGCCGGGTCACGGGGAGCAGTTCTTC. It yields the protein CASSKPGHGEQFF.

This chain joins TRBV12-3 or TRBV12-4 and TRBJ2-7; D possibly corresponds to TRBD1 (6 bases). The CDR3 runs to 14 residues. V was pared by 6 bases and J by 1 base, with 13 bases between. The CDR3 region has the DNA TGTGCCAGCAGCTTCAGGGGTCAGTCCTACGAGCAGTACTTC. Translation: CASSFRGQSYEQYF.

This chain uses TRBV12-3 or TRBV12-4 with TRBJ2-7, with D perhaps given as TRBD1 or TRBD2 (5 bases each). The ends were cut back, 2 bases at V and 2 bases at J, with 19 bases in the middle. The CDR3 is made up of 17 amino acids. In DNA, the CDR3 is TGTGCCAGCAGTTTACTGGGGGTGGTAGCGCCAGCCTACGAGCAGTACTTC. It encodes CASSLLGVVAPAYEQYF.

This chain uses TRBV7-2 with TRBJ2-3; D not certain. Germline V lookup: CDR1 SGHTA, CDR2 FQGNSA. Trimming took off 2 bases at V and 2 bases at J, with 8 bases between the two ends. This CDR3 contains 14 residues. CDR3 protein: CASSLSLLTDTQYF. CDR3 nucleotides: TGTGCCAGCAGCTTATCTCTACTCACAGATACGCAGTATTTT.